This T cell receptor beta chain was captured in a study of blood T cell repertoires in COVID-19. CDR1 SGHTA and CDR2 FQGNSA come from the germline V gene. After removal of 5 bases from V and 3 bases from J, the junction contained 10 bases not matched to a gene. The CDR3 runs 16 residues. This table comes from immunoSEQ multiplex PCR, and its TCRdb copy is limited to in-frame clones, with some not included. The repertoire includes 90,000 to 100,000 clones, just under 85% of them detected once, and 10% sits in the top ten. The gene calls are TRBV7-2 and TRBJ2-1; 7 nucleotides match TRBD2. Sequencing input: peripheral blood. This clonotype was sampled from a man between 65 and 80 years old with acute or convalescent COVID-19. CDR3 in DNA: TGTGCCAGCAGCCCCATTAGCGGGTACATCTACAATGAGCAGTTCTTC. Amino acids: CASSPISGYIYNEQFF. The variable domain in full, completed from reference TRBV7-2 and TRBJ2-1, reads GAGVSQSPSNKVTEKGKDVELRCDPISGHTALYWYRQSLGQGLEFLIYFQGNSAPDKSGLPSDRFSAERTGGSVSTLTIQRTQQEDSAVYLCASSPISGYIYNEQFFGPGTRLTVL.